The clone carrying this T cell receptor (beta chain) was picked up one time. The entry originates in a study of control samples from healthy donors and cancer patients. Germline V gene sequence: CDR1 SGHRS, CDR2 YFSETQ. This CDR3 spans 15 amino acids. With 1 base removed from V and 5 bases from J, the gap between germline ends came to 16 bases. The assay was immunoSEQ multiplex PCR, and TCRdb's table has in-frame clones only and misses some. Of about 160,000 clones in the sample, 92% were seen once. The genes are TRBV5-1 and TRBJ2-7; tentatively, D is TRBD1 (6 bases). Sequencing input: blood. This clonotype was sampled from a woman in her twenties or thirties in good health. DNA of the CDR3: TGCGCCAGCAGCTTGCATTCCAGGGGTGTCAACGAGCAGTACTTC. It translates to CASSLHSRGVNEQYF. Variable domain in full (rest from reference TRBV5-1 and TRBJ2-7): KAGVTQTPRYLIKTRGQQVTLSCSPISGHRSVSWYQQTPGQGLQFLFEYFSETQRNKGNFPGRFSGRQFSNSRSEMNVSTLELGDSALYLCASSLHSRGVNEQYFGPGTRLTVT.